This entry features one T cell receptor (beta chain) sequence. Clones were read by immunoSEQ multiplex PCR, and TCRdb kept only the in-frame ones, dropping some. Of about 200,000 clones listed, 65% to 90% are singletons. These data are taken from a study of blood T cell repertoires in COVID-19. Germline loops: CDR1 SGHNT, CDR2 YYREEE (reference sequence). Trimming took 2 bases from V and 7 from J; bases not matched to a gene: 2. The CDR3 has 15 residues. Sequenced: peripheral blood. The source is a woman aged 70-85 years with COVID-19, enrolled during active disease. The J gene is TRBJ2-1, the V gene TRBV5-4; the match to TRBD2 covers 14 bases. The DNA of the CDR3 is TGTGCCAGCAGCTTTGGGACTAGCGGGAGTAATGAGCAGTTCTTC. This sequence encodes CASSFGTSGSNEQFF.